These 22 T cell receptor beta chains were all obtained from the same sample, sequenced in a study of human thymus T cells. The protocol was immunoSEQ multiplex PCR, while the TCRdb copy is restricted to in-frame clones and leaves out a portion. The data hold about 78,000 clones, with just over 95% observed a single time. Thymic samples were excised during corrective heart operations. The sequencing sample was made of thymus tissue. The source is a boy under two years old with a congenital heart defect but otherwise immunologically healthy.

J is TRBJ1-1 and V is TRBV30, with a weak D call TRBD1 (6 bases). Trimming removed 6 bases at V and 0 bases at J, with 11 bases between. The CDR3 covers 13 residues. Per the germline V gene, CDR1 is GTSNPN and CDR2 is SVGIG (reference sequence). CDR3 in amino acids: CACLRQVNTEAFF. Here the CDR3 DNA reads TGTGCCTGCTTACGACAGGTGAACACTGAAGCTTTCTTT. The full variable domain, completed using reference TRBV30 and TRBJ1-1, is SQTIHQWPATLVQPVGSPLSLECTVEGTSNPNLYWYRQAAGRGLQLLFYSVGIGQISSEVPQNLSASRPQDRQFILSSKKLLLSDSGFYLCACLRQVNTEAFFGQGTRLTVV.

The V and J genes are TRBV7-9 and TRBJ2-7; 8 nucleotides line up with TRBD1. Germline V gives CDR1 SEHNR, CDR2 FQNEAQ (reference sequence). V gave up 3 bases and J gave up 0 bases; unmatched junction bases: 10. The CDR3 length is 17 residues. The CDR3 sequence is CASSFTRTGRTSYEQYF. The CDR3 DNA follows: TGTGCCAGCAGCTTTACACGGACAGGGAGGACCTCCTACGAGCAGTACTTC.

This clone was observed once. The gene calls are TRBV19 and TRBJ1-5; 7 bases align to TRBD1. V was clipped by 4 bases and J by 6 bases; unmatched bases: 3. CDR3 length equals 13 residues. CDR1 LNHDA and CDR2 SQIVND come from the germline V gene (reference sequence). CDR3 residues: CASSKGAGQPQHF. Written as DNA, the CDR3 is TGTGCCAGTAGTAAGGGGGCCGGTCAGCCCCAGCATTTT.

The rearrangement links TRBV4-3 to TRBJ2-7, with D uncertain. The germline CDR1 and CDR2 sequences are LGHNA and YSLEER. V was pared by 5 bases and J by 2 bases, with 13 bases between. CDR3 length equals 14 residues. In DNA, the CDR3 is TGCGCCAGCAGCTACGGGTCGAATCCCTACGAGCAGTACTTC. Residues: CASSYGSNPYEQYF.

The chain employs TRBV27 and TRBJ1-3; tentatively, D is TRBD1 (5 bases). This CDR3 has 11 amino acids. The germline V gene encodes CDR1 MNHEY and CDR2 SMNVEV (reference sequence). V was pared by 6 bases and J by 14 bases, with 14 bases between. The DNA for the CDR3 is TGTGCCAGCAGAGACCGGGACTCCGTATATTTT. It codes for CASRDRDSVYF.

The chain employs TRBV5-8 and TRBJ2-3; D not resolved. V lost 0 bases and J lost 6, with 23 bases in between. There are 18 residues in the CDR3. CDR1 and CDR2 from the germline V gene are SGHTS and YDEGEE. CDR3 DNA sequence: TGTGCCAGCAGCTTGGACTGGTACCCGACACCCGCTACGGATACGCAGTATTTT. Its protein product is CASSLDWYPTPATDTQYF.

V gene TRBV11-3 combines with J gene TRBJ2-1, with 9 positions matching TRBD2. Germline V gene data show CDR1 as SGHNT and CDR2 as YENEEA. The trim removed 1 base at V and 11 bases at J, leaving 15 bases unmatched. This CDR3 is built from 17 residues. The CDR3: CASSLGVSSGTTMQQFF. The CDR3 nucleotides read TGTGCCAGCAGCTTAGGAGTGTCTAGCGGGACCACAATGCAGCAGTTCTTC.

The chain joins TRBV2 to TRBJ2-3; D gene uncertain. Per germline, CDR1 SNHLY and CDR2 FYNNEI. There are 10 residues in the CDR3. V was trimmed by 11 bases and J by 10 bases, leaving 13 bases between them. This CDR3 is CAPRGRPQYF. CDR3 sequence (DNA): TGTGCCCCTCGCGGCCGGCCGCAGTATTTT.

This chain links TRBV7-2 with TRBJ2-1; no reliable D call. Germline V gene lookup returns CDR1 SGHTA and CDR2 FQGNSA. The CDR3 is 14 amino acids. V was shortened by 5 bases and J by 5 bases, with 13 bases between the two germline ends. The CDR3 region has the DNA TGTGCCAGCAGCGCGGACCCTAGAGACAATGAGCAGTTCTTC. Its translation is CASSADPRDNEQFF.

J is TRBJ1-2 and V is TRBV4-2, with D perhaps TRBD1 (6 bases). CDR1 and CDR2 (germline): LGHNA, YNFKEQ. The CDR3 has 15 amino acids. V lost 7 bases to trimming and J lost 8 bases, with 23 bases between them. The CDR3 spells CASNPWGGEREGYTF. CDR3 coding DNA: TGTGCCAGCAACCCATGGGGGGGCGAAAGGGAAGGCTACACCTTC.

The chain links TRBV28 to TRBJ2-7, with no clear D. Trimming stripped 6 bases from V and 2 bases from J, with 11 bases between. This CDR3 has 13 amino acids. Germline loops: CDR1 MDHEN, CDR2 SYDVKM. Here the CDR3 reads CASRPGSTYEQYF. For the CDR3, the DNA is TGTGCCAGCAGACCCGGGTCCACCTACGAGCAGTACTTC.

The V and J genes are TRBV28 and TRBJ2-3; D call uncertain. V dropped 6 bases and J dropped 0 bases, with 10 bases sitting between them. The CDR3 is 14 residues long. The germline gives CDR1 MDHEN, CDR2 SYDVKM. This CDR3 is CASSQEPSTDTQYF. DNA for the CDR3: TGTGCCAGCAGCCAGGAGCCTAGCACAGATACGCAGTATTTT.

This chain links TRBV4-3 with TRBJ1-1; maybe TRBD1 (5 bases). Germline CDR1 LGHNA, CDR2 YSLEER. The CDR3 is 14 residues long. Trimming left V 0 bases short and J 3 bases short, with 8 bases between. CDR3 in amino acids: CASSQDWGDTEAFF. The DNA for the CDR3 is TGCGCCAGCAGCCAAGACTGGGGGGACACTGAAGCTTTCTTT.

The chain uses TRBV18 and TRBJ2-5; D may be TRBD2 (6 bases). Per germline, CDR1 KGHSH and CDR2 LQKENI. Trimming pared 2 bases from V and 3 bases from J, leaving 16 bases between. The CDR3 spans 16 residues. The CDR3 reads CASSPREARGKETQYF. The CDR3 nucleotides read TGTGCCAGCTCACCAAGGGAGGCTAGGGGTAAAGAGACCCAGTACTTC. The entire variable domain, with the rest obtained from reference TRBV18 and TRBJ2-5, is as follows: NAGVMQNPRHLVRRRGQEARLRCSPMKGHSHVYWYRQLPEEGLKFMVYLQKENIIDESGMPKERFSAEFPKEGPSILRIQQVVRGDSAAYFCASSPREARGKETQYFGPGTRLLVL.

The chain uses TRBV6-4 and TRBJ2-5; 7 bases map to TRBD2. The CDR3 totals 17 residues. Germline V gene sequence: CDR1 MRHNA, CDR2 SNTAGT. The trim removed 8 bases at V and 3 bases at J, leaving 18 bases unmatched. The CDR3 is CASYWPTEGGPEETQYF. The DNA of the CDR3 is TGTGCCAGCTATTGGCCTACAGAGGGAGGGCCTGAAGAGACCCAGTACTTC.

This clone was seen just once. The chain links TRBV11-3 to TRBJ2-1; D remains ambiguous. This CDR3 contains 13 residues. Germline V gene sequence: CDR1 SGHNT, CDR2 YENEEA. V was pared by 2 bases and J by 8 bases, with 10 bases between. The CDR3 DNA reads as TGTGCCAGCAGCTTACGCAATAGGGATGAGCAGTTCTTC. As protein: CASSLRNRDEQFF.

This chain links TRBV14 with TRBJ2-3; D might be TRBD2 (6 bases). V lost 4 bases to trimming and J lost 7 bases, with 30 bases between them. The germline V gene encodes CDR1 SGHDN and CDR2 FVKESK. The CDR3 runs to 19 residues. The CDR3 DNA reads TGTGCCAGCAGCCCAAATCTTAATCCTAAACCACTCGGGGGACATACGCAGTATTTT. Translation: CASSPNLNPKPLGGHTQYF.

The V gene is TRBV5-6, the J gene TRBJ2-3; TRBD2 matches at 10 bases. The CDR3 is made up of 18 amino acids. With 1 base clipped from V and 2 bases from J, the junction kept 10 bases outside the gene matches. CDR1 and CDR2 from the germline V gene are SGHDT and YYEEEE. CDR3 DNA: TGTGCCAGCAGCTTGTCCCTAGCGGGGGCCCAATTCACAGATACGCAGTATTTT. Protein sequence: CASSLSLAGAQFTDTQYF.

The chain uses TRBV30 and TRBJ2-1; 10 bases are shared with TRBD2. The length of the CDR3 is 15 residues. Germline values: CDR1 GTSNPN, CDR2 SVGIG (reference sequence). Trimming took 6 bases from V and 8 from J; bases not matched to a gene: 13. CDR3 residues: CACHPQREGSHEQFF. The CDR3 region has the DNA TGTGCCTGCCATCCCCAGCGGGAGGGCTCCCATGAGCAGTTCTTC.

The V and J genes are TRBV5-4 and TRBJ1-1; tentative D call: TRBD1 (5 bases). The ends were cut back, 4 bases at V and 4 bases at J, with 26 bases in the middle. The CDR3 covers 18 residues. Germline CDR1 is SGHNT and CDR2 is YYREEE (reference sequence). The CDR3 DNA sequence: TGTGCCAGCAGCGGGATGGGGTCACCGGGACTCAGGAGCACTGAAGCTTTCTTT. Translating gives CASSGMGSPGLRSTEAFF.

The rearrangement joins TRBV15 to TRBJ2-7, with D tentatively TRBD1 (6 bases). The V end was cut by 3 bases, the J end by 3 bases, with 15 bases between. In germline, CDR1 is LNHNV, CDR2 YYDKDF (reference sequence). The CDR3 has 15 residues. CDR3 residues: CATSRERDTDYEQYF. The CDR3 coding sequence is TGTGCCACCAGCAGGGAACGGGACACCGACTACGAGCAGTACTTC.

V gene TRBV15 combines with J gene TRBJ2-7; D call uncertain. The germline V gene encodes CDR1 LNHNV and CDR2 YYDKDF (reference sequence). Trimming pared 0 bases from V and 5 bases from J, leaving 5 bases between. This CDR3 has 12 residues. CDR3 nucleotides: TGTGCCACCAGCAGAGAAGTCCACGAGCAGTACTTC. It yields the protein CATSREVHEQYF.